This T cell receptor beta chain is from a study of blood T cell repertoires in COVID-19. Measured with immunoSEQ multiplex PCR; TCRdb has only the in-frame clones, and not every one. The sample has 300,000 to 350,000 clones, 87% seen once. Looked up from germline, CDR1 is MNHEY and CDR2 is SVGAGI. This CDR3 comprises 15 residues. The ends were cut back, 0 bases at V and 8 bases at J, with 16 bases in the middle. The sequence was obtained from a man between 18 and 35 years old with active or convalescent COVID-19. Sequenced: peripheral blood. V and J are TRBV6-5 and TRBJ1-2, with a weak D call TRBD1 (5 bases). The CDR3 here is CASSYSGGVPGGYTF. The CDR3 DNA is TGTGCCAGCAGTTACTCGGGGGGGGTTCCGGGCGGCTACACCTTC.